This T cell receptor beta chain is from a study of blood T cell repertoires in COVID-19. Study details: Some COVID-19 samples were acute and others convalescent; all came from the United States, Italy and Spain.

Researchers sorted participants into cohorts using their self-reported clinical history. Each exposed participant met a COVID-19 case in the 2 weeks preceding study entry. Original handling: Reference gene primer amplification gave nucleated cell count estimates. Clones were read by immunoSEQ multiplex PCR, and TCRdb kept only the in-frame ones, dropping some. V and J calls plus clone size are reproduced from that table; the DNA served to infer D and trimming. The sample includes 260,000 or so clones, around four fifths of them seen just once. Trimming removed 3 bases at V and 7 bases at J, with 14 bases between. The CDR3 runs 15 residues. The germline gives CDR1 SGHTS, CDR2 YDEGEE.

The sample comprised PBMCs or T cells enriched from blood (not recorded which). The chain employs TRBV5-8 and TRBJ1-6; no reliable D call. The sequence was collected from a woman aged 40 to 50 who had been exposed to COVID-19. The CDR3 here is CASSSRTPRNSPLHF. CDR3 DNA: TGTGCCAGCAGCTCCCGTACCCCTCGGAATTCACCCCTCCACTTT.